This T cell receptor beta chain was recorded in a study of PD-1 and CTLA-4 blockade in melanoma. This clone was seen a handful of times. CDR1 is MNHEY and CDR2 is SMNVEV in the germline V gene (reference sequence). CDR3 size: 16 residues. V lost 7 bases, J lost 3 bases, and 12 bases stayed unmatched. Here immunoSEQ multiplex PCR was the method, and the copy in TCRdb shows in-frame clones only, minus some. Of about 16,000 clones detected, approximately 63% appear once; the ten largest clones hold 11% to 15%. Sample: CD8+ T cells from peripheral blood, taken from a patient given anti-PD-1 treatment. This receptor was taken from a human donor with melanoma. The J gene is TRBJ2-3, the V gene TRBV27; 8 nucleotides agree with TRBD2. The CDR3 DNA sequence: TGTGCCAGCAAGGGGCGGGAGGAAGAGTGGACAGATACGCAGTATTTT. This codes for CASKGREEEWTDTQYF.